The clone carrying this TCR beta chain has more than one count but fewer than ten. Antigen unknown. Together with thyroid ultrasound, orbital computed tomography, serum thyroxine and TRAb, clinical symptoms were used for diagnoses. RNA transcripts gave rise to amplified TCR beta CDR3 regions. First-round RT-PCR targeting the TCR CDR3 was performed with the HTBI primer set. TCRdb passed the multiplex PCR reads through MiXCR, listing each CDR3 protein once. The sample has hundreds of thousands of distinct CDR3 sequences; 45% are singletons. This specimen comes from a study of T cells in Graves' hyperthyroidism and ophthalmopathy. The CDR3 has 17 amino acids. V dropped 1 base and J dropped 1 base, with 16 bases sitting between them. CDR1 SEHNR and CDR2 FQNEAQ come from the germline V gene (reference sequence). Notes on the study in general: In validation, the model predicted ophthalmopathy. These predictions came a median roughly 7.1 months before onset. A model of 13 V-J features distinguished ophthalmopathy from stable hyperthyroidism. Most expanded thyroid clonotypes above 0.001 recurred in blood.

This receptor was taken from an adult man with Graves' disease, either hyperthyroidism or ophthalmopathy (not recorded which). The sample taken for sequencing was peripheral blood or thyroid tissue (not recorded which). V is TRBV7-9 and J is TRBJ1-1; D is ambiguous. The CDR3 loop is CASSLGVGVGKNTEAFF. CDR3 nucleotides: TGTGCCAGCAGCTTAGGGGTCGGCGTTGGAAAGAACACTGAAGCTTTCTTT.